A single sample gave rise to the 6 T cell receptor beta chains below, sequenced in a study of CD8+ T cells in alopecia areata. Extracted RNA was reverse transcribed into cDNA, the sequencing template. Using immunoSEQ multiplex PCR, the repertoire was profiled, and TCRdb retains in-frame clones only, with some absent. The sample was found to contain more than 90,000 clones, and every one recurs. Sequenced input: lesional skin. These receptors were collected from a C3H/HeJ mouse with alopecia areata. Strain haplotype at MHC: H2-k.

For this clone: The genes and germline here are from mouse. Coverage ceases 4 residues before the CDR3 finishes, and the germline J gene fills in the end. The chain has TRBV1 and TRBJ2-1, with 11 bases that match TRBD1. CDR3 length: 14 residues. CDR1 and CDR2 (germline): NSQYPW, LRSPGD (reference sequence). The CDR3 spells CTCSGGQGESEQFF. The sequenced CDR3 bases are TGCACCTGCAGTGGGGGACAGGGGGAATCT. The full variable domain, its missing parts supplied by reference TRBV1 and TRBJ2-1, is VTLLEQNPRWRLVPRGQAVNLRCILKNSQYPWMSWYQQDLQKQLQWLFTLRSPGDKEVKSLPGADYLATRVTDTELRLQVANMSQGRTLYCTCSGGQGESEQFFGPGTRLTVL.

In its sample, this clone was seen a few times. Gene names denote mouse genes. The CDR3 here is CTCSATGDRGAETLYF. CDR3 DNA, as far as it was read: TGCACCTGCAGTGCGACGGGGGACAGGGGCGCAGAA. The rearrangement joins TRBV1 to TRBJ2-3; 10 bases are shared with TRBD1. The CDR3 end falls 4 residues outside the read, so it is completed with the germline J gene. The CDR3 has 16 residues. In germline, CDR1 is NSQYPW, CDR2 LRSPGD (reference sequence). The V gene end was trimmed by 3 bases and the J gene end by 3 bases; junction bases not matched to a gene: 6.

The table lists this clone with a few counts. These gene names are mouse names. Read coverage stops 4 residues before the CDR3 terminus; the germline J gene supplies the remainder. V usage is TRBV19 and J usage is TRBJ2-7; 8 positions match TRBD2. Germline loops: CDR1 FNHDT, CDR2 SITEND (reference sequence). There are 14 residues in the CDR3. J was trimmed by 0 bases and V by 4 bases; bases with no gene match: 3. The CDR3 loop reads CASSDWGYSYEQYF. The DNA read from the CDR3 is TGTGCCAGCAGTGACTGGGGCTACTCCTAT.

There are a few counts of this clone. Genes and germline are mouse. The read is 4 residues too short to cover the CDR3 end, so that end is filled in from the germline J gene. V usage is TRBV19 and J usage is TRBJ2-3, with D possibly TRBD1 on 6 matching bases. V was trimmed by 2 bases and J by 2 bases, leaving 12 bases between them. Per germline, CDR1 FNHDT and CDR2 SITEND (reference sequence). The CDR3 contains 15 residues. The CDR3 is CASSISPGVAETLYF. Incomplete CDR3 DNA: TGTGCCAGCAGTATTTCTCCAGGGGTTGCAGAA.

To note about this clone: All gene names here are mouse names. The CDR3 end falls 4 residues outside the read, so it is completed with the germline J gene. V is TRBV19 and J is TRBJ2-1, with 8 nucleotides matching TRBD2. The CDR3 is made up of 16 amino acids. V lost 0 bases to trimming and J lost 3 bases; unmatched junction nucleotides: 5. Germline CDR1 reads FNHDT; CDR2 reads SITEND (reference sequence). Partial CDR3 DNA: TGTGCCAGCAGTATAGATCTGGGGGGACTCTATGCT. It translates to CASSIDLGGLYA. In full, the CDR3 is CASSIDLGGLYAEQFF. Together with reference TRBV19 and TRBJ2-1, the CDR3 gives the full variable domain: GGIITQTPKFLIGQEGQKLTLKCQQNFNHDTMYWYRQDSGKGLRLIYYSITENDLQKGDLSEGYDASREKKSSFSLTVTSAQKNEMAVFLCASSIDLGGLYAEQFFGPGTRLTVL.

In its sample, this clone was seen a few times. Gene names refer to mouse genes. The read gets to within 4 residues of the CDR3 end, and the germline J gene fills in the rest. The rearrangement links TRBV1 to TRBJ2-7; 8 bases fit TRBD2. The CDR3 runs to 16 residues. CDR1 and CDR2 (germline): NSQYPW, LRSPGD (reference sequence). CDR3 DNA, as far as it was read: TGCACCTGCAGTGCAGATCCCCCTGGGGGGCGATAT. The encoded protein is CTCSADPPGGRY. The CDR3 as a whole reads CTCSADPPGGRYEQYF.